This T cell receptor beta chain is drawn from a study of T cells in localized non-small cell lung cancer. General observations from the study: Appearance in adjacent lung was seen for a median about 58 of the top 100 tumor clones. With higher T cell density in blood came longer overall survival.

A word on this clone: Its target is unknown.

TCRdb's copy holds only in-frame clones and misses some; the assay was immunoSEQ multiplex PCR. Of roughly 2,800 clones listed, 23% are singletons. The CDR3 length is 14 residues. Per germline, CDR1 SGDLS and CDR2 YYNGEE. Trimming cost V 4 bases and J 0 bases, with 10 bases left between them. The rearrangement joins TRBV9 to TRBJ1-1; no clear D gene. The source was lung tumor tissue, collected before any cancer treatment. The receptor's source is a female donor at least 60 years old with stage I lung adenocarcinoma. CDR3 nucleotides: TGTGCCAGCAGCACGAGCTTAATGAACACTGAAGCTTTCTTT. Residues: CASSTSLMNTEAFF. Full variable domain (remainder filled in from reference TRBV9 and TRBJ1-1): DSGVTQTPKHLITATGQRVTLRCSPRSGDLSVYWYQQSLDQGLQFLIQYYNGEERAKGNILERFSAQQFPDLHSELNLSSLELGDSALYFCASSTSLMNTEAFFGQGTRLTVV.